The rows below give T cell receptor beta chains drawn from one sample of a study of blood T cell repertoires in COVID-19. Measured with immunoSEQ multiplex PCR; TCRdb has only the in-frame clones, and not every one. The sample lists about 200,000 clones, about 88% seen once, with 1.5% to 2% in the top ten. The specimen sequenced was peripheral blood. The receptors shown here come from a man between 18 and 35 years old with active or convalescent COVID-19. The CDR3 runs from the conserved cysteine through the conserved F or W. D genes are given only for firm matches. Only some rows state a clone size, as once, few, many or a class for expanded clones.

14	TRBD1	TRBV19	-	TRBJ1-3	TGTGCCAGTAGGTTGACAGGGGATGGAAACACCATATATTTT	CASRLTGDGNTIYF
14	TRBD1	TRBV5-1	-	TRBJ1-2	TGCGCCAGCAGCTTGTCCGACAGGGGATATGGCTACACCTTC	CASSLSDRGYGYTF
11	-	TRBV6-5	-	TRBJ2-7	TGTGCCAGCAGTCTTACCTACGAGCAGTACTTC	CASSLTYEQYF
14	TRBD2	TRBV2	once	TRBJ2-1	TGTGCCAGCACCAGAGCGGGAGGACCCAATGAGCAGTTCTTC	CASTRAGGPNEQFF
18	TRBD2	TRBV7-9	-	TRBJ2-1	TGTGCCAGCAGCCCGGGACTAGCGGGAGGGCCGCGCTACAATGAGCAGTTCTTC	CASSPGLAGGPRYNEQFF
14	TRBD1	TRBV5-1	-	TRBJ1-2	TGCGCCAGCAGCCCAACTGGACAGGTAGTAGGCTACACCTTC	CASSPTGQVVGYTF
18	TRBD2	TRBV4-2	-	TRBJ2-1	TGTGCCAGCAGCTCCCGCGGGTACGGAGCGGACGGGGGGAATGAGCAGTTCTTC	CASSSRGYGADGGNEQFF
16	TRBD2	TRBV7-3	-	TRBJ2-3	TGTGCCAGCAGCCCAGGGACTAGCGGGAGTTCAGATACGCAGTATTTT	CASSPGTSGSSDTQYF
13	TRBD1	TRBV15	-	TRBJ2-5	TGTGCCACCAGTGGGACAGGTCAAGAGACCCAGTACTTC	CATSGTGQETQYF
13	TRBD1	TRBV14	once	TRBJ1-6	TGTGCCAGCAGCCGCCGACAGGGATCACCCCTCCACTTT	CASSRRQGSPLHF
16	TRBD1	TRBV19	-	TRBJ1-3	TGTGCCAGTAGTCCCACTGGGACAGGCGCTGGAAACACCATATATTTT	CASSPTGTGAGNTIYF
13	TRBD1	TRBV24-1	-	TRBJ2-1	TGTGCCGTAGGGACAGGGGCCTACAATGAGCAGTTCTTC	CAVGTGAYNEQFF
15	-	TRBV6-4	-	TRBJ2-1	TGTGCCAGCAGTGACTCGCTGGGGGGGCTCAATGAGCAGTTCTTC	CASSDSLGGLNEQFF
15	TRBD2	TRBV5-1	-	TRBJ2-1	TGCGCCAGCAGCCAAACTAGCGGGGCTTTAAATGAGCAGTTCTTC	CASSQTSGALNEQFF
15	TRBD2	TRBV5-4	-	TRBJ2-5	TGTGCCAGCAGCTTGGAAGCGGGGGGGCCCGGGACCCAGTACTTC	CASSLEAGGPGTQYF
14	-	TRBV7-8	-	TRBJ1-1	TGTGCCAGCAGCTTGACAGCGCCGAACACTGAAGCTTTCTTT	CASSLTAPNTEAFF
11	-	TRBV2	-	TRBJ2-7	TGTGCCAGCAGCCCTCAAGTAGACAAGTACTTC	CASSPQVDKYF
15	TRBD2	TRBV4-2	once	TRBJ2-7	TGTGCCAGCAGCCAAACTAGCGGGATCACCTACGAGCAGTACTTC	CASSQTSGITYEQYF
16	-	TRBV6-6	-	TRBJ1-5	TGTGCCAGCAGTTACTGGTCGGGCAGGGTTCTTCAGCCCCAGCATTTT	CASSYWSGRVLQPQHF
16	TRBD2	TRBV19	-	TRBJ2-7	TGTGCCAGTAGTGCTAGCGGGGCCACCTTTTACGTCCAGCAGTACTTC	CASSASGATFYVQQYF
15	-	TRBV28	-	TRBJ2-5	TGTGCCAGCAGTCCCAGCAGGGTGATCCAAGAGACCCAGTACTTC	CASSPSRVIQETQYF
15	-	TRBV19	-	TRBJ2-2	TGTGCCAGTAGACCTTGGACAGCGAACACCGGGGAGCTGTTTTTT	CASRPWTANTGELFF
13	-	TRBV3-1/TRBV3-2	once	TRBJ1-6	TGTGCCAGCAGTAGTGAAGTTAATTCACCCCTCCACTTT	CASSSEVNSPLHF
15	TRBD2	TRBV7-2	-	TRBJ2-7	TGTGCCAGCAGCCCAACCGGGACTAGCGCCTTCGAGCAGTACTTC	CASSPTGTSAFEQYF
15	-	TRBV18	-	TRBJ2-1	TGTGCCAGCTCACCTCGTCCTACGTCCTACAATGAGCAGTTCTTC	CASSPRPTSYNEQFF
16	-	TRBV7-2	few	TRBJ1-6	TGTGCCAGCAGTCCCCCGAACCCTGGAGGCAATTCACCCCTCCACTTT	CASSPPNPGGNSPLHF
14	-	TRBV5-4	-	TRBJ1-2	TGTGCCAGCAGCTTGGACAGGGTGGGCGATGGCTACACCTTC	CASSLDRVGDGYTF
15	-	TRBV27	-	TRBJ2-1	TGTGCCAGCAGTTGGGGCGATATGCCCTACAATGAGCAGTTCTTC	CASSWGDMPYNEQFF
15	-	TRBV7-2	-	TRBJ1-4	TGTGCCAGCAGCTTAGGCGGATCAACTAATGAAAAACTGTTTTTT	CASSLGGSTNEKLFF
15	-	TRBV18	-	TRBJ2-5	TGTGCCAGCTCACCACCTAGGTTGACAGAAGAGACCCAGTACTTC	CASSPPRLTEETQYF
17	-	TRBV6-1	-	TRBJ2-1	TGTGCCAGCAGTGGTGGGCCTACCGCTAACTCCTACAATGAGCAGTTCTTC	CASSGGPTANSYNEQFF
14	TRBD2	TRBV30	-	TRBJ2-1	TGTGCCTGGAGTGTACTAGCGGGAGCCAATGAGCAGTTCTTC	CAWSVLAGANEQFF
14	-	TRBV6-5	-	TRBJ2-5	TGTGCCAGCAGCCGCGGGACGGCTAAAGAGACCCAGTACTTC	CASSRGTAKETQYF
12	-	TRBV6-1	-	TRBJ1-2	TGTGCCAGCAGTGACGGGTACTATGGCTACACCTTC	CASSDGYYGYTF